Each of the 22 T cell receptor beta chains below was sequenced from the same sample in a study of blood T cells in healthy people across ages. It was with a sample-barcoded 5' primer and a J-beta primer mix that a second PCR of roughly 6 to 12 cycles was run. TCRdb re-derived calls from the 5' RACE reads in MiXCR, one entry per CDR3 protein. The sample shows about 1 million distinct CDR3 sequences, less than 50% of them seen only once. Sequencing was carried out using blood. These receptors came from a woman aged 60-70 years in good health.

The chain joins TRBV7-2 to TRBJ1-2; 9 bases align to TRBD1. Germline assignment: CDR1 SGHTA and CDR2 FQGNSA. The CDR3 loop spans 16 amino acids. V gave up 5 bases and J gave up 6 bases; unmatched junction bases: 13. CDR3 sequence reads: CASSPFMGQGNNGYTF. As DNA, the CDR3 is TGTGCCAGCAGCCCATTCATGGGACAGGGCAACAATGGCTACACCTTC.

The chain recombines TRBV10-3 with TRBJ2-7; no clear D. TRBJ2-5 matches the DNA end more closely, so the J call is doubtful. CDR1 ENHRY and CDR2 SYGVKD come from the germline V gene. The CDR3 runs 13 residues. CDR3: CATEKNNQETQYF. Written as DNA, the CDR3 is TGTGCCACCGAGAAAAACAACCAAGAGACCCAGTACTTC.

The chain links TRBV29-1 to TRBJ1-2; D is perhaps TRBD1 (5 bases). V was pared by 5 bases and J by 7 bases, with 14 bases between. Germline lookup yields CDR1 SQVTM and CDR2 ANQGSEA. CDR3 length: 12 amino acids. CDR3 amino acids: CSVSEGIGGYTF. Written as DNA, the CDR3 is TGCAGCGTTAGTGAGGGGATTGGTGGCTACACCTTC. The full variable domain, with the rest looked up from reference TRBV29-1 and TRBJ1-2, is SAVISQKPSRDICQRGTSLTIQCQVDSQVTMMFWYRQQPGQSLTLIATANQGSEATYESGFVIDKFPISRPNLTFSTLTVSNMSPEDSSIYLCSVSEGIGGYTFGSGTRLTVV.

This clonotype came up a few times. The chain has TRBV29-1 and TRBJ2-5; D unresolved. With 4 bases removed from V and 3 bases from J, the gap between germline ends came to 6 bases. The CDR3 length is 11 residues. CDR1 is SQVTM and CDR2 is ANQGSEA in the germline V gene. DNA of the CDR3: TGCAGCGTTGCCGAAAAAGAGACCCAGTACTTC. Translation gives CSVAEKETQYF.

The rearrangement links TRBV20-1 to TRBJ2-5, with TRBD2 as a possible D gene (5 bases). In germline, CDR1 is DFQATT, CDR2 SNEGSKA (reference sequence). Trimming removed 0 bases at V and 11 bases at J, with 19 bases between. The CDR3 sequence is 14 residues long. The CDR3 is CSARDRGPSYGQYF. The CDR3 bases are TGCAGTGCTAGAGACCGCGGGCCCTCCTACGGGCAGTACTTC.

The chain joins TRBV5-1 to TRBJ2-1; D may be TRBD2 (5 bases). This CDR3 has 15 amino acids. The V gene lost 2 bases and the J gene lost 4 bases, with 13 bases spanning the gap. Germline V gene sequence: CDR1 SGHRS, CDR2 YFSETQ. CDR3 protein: CASSFGRGRYNEQFF. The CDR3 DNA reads TGCGCCAGCAGCTTCGGACGGGGTAGATACAATGAGCAGTTCTTC. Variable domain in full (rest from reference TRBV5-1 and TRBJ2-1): KAGVTQTPRYLIKTRGQQVTLSCSPISGHRSVSWYQQTPGQGLQFLFEYFSETQRNKGNFPGRFSGRQFSNSRSEMNVSTLELGDSALYLCASSFGRGRYNEQFFGPGTRLTVL.

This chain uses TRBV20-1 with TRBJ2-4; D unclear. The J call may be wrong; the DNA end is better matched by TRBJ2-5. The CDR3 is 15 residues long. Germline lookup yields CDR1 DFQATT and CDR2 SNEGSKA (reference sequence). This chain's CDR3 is CSARDGSKVQETQYF. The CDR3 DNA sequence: TGCAGTGCTAGAGATGGGTCGAAGGTCCAAGAGACCCAGTACTTC.

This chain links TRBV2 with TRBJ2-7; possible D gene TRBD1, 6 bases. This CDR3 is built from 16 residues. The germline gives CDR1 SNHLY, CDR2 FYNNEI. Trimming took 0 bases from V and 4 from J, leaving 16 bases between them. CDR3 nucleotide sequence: TGTGCCAGCAGTGAAGCGCCGACAGGCACCCCGTACGAGCAGTACTTC. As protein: CASSEAPTGTPYEQYF.

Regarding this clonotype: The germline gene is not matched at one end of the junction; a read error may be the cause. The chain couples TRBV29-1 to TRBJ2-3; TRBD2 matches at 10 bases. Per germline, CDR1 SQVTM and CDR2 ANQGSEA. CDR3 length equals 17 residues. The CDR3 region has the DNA TGCAGCGTTGAAGATTGGACTAGCGGCACCCCCGCAGATGCGCAGTATTTT. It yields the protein CSVEDWTSGTPADAQYF.

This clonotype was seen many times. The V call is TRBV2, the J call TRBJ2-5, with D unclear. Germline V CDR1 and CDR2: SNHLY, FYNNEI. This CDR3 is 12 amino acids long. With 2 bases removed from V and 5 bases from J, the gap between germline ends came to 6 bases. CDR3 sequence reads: CASSESAETQYF. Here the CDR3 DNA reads TGTGCCAGCAGTGAATCGGCTGAGACCCAGTACTTC.

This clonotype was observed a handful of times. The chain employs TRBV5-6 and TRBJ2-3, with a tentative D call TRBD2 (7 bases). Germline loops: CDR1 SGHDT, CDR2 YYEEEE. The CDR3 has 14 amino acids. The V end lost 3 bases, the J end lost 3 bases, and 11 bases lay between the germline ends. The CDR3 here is CASSSEGGTDTQYF. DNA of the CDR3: TGTGCCAGCAGCTCGGAGGGGGGGACAGATACGCAGTATTTT. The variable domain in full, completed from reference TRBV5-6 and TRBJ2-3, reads DAGVTQSPTHLIKTRGQQVTLRCSPKSGHDTVSWYQQALGQGPQFIFQYYEEEERQRGNFPDRFSGHQFPNYSSELNVNALLLGDSALYLCASSSEGGTDTQYFGPGTRLTVL.

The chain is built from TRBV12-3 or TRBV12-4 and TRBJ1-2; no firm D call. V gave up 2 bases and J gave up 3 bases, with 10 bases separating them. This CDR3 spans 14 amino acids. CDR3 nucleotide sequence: TGTGCCAGCAGTTTATTCGGAGGAGACTATGGCTACACCTTC. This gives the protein CASSLFGGDYGYTF.

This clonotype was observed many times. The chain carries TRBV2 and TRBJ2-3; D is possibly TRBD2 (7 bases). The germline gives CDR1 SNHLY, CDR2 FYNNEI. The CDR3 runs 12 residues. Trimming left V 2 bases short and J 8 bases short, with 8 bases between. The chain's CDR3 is CASSERGGTQYF. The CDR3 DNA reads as TGTGCCAGCAGTGAAAGGGGGGGTACGCAGTATTTT.

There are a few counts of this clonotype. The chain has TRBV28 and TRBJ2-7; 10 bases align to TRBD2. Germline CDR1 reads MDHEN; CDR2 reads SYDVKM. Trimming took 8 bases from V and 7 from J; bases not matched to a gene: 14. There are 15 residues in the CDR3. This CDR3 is CASQLHLAGVGEQYF. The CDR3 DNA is TGTGCCAGCCAATTACACCTAGCGGGAGTTGGTGAGCAGTACTTC.

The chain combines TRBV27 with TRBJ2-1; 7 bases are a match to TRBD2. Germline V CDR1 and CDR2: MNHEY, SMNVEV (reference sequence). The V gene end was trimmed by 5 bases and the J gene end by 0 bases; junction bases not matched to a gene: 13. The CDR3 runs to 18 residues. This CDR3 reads CASSVFGGSRSSYNEQFF. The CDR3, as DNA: TGTGCCAGCAGTGTATTCGGCGGGAGCCGGAGCTCCTACAATGAGCAGTTCTTC.

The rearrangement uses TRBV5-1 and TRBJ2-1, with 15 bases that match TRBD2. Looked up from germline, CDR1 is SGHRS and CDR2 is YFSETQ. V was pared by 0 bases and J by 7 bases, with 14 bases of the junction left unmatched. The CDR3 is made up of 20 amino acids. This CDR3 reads CASSLVPRAWTSGRGNEQFF. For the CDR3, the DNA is TGCGCCAGCAGCTTGGTACCCAGGGCCTGGACTAGCGGGAGGGGTAATGAGCAGTTCTTC. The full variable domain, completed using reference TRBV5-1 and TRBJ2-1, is KAGVTQTPRYLIKTRGQQVTLSCSPISGHRSVSWYQQTPGQGLQFLFEYFSETQRNKGNFPGRFSGRQFSNSRSEMNVSTLELGDSALYLCASSLVPRAWTSGRGNEQFFGPGTRLTVL.

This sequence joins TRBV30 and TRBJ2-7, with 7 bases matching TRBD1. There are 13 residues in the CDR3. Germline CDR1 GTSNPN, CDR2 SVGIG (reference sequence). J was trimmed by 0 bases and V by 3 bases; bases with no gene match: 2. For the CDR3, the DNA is TGTGCCTGGAGAAGACAGGGCTCCTACGAGCAGTACTTC. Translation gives CAWRRQGSYEQYF.

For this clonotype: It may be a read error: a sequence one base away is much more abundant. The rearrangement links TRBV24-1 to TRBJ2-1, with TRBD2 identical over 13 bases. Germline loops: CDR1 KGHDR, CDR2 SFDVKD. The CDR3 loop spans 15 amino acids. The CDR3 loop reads CAASAGTSGMNEQFF. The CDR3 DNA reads TGTGCCGCCAGCGCCGGGACTAGCGGGATGAATGAGCAGTTCTTC.

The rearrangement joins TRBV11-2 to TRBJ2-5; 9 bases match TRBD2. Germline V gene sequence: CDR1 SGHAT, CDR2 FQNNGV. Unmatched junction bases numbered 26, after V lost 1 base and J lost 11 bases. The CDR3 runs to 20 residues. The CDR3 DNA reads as TGTGCCAGCAGCTTAGCCCCTCTAGCGGGATCTACCCGGACCTACAATGAGCAGTACTTC. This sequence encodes CASSLAPLAGSTRTYNEQYF.

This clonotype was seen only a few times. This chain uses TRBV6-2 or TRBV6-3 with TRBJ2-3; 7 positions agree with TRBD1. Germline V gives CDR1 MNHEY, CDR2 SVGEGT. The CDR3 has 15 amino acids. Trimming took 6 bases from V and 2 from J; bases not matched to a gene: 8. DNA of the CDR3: TGTGCCAGCAGCTGGGACAGTACAAACACAGATACGCAGTATTTT. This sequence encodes CASSWDSTNTDTQYF.

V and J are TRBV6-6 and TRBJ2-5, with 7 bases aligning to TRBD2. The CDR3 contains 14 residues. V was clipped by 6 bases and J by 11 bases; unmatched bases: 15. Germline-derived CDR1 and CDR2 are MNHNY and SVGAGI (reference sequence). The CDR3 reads CASRHLAEDHLQYF. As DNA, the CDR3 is TGTGCCAGCAGACATCTAGCGGAAGATCATTTACAGTACTTC.

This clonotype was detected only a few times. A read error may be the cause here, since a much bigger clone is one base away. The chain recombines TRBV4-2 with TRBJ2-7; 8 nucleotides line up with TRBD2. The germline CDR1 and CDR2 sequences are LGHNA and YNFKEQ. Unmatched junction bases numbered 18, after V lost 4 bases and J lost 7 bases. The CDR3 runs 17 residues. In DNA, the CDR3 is TGTGCCAGCAGCCTACCCAGCGGGGGAGGGGCTGGAGATGAGCAGTACTTC. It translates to CASSLPSGGGAGDEQYF.